Presented here are 28 T cell receptor beta chains from one specimen sequenced in a study of T-cell reconstitution after alpha-beta-depleted transplantation in children. The TCRbeta library was prepared with unique molecular identifiers. Each CDR3 protein is one row after TCRdb ran MiXCR on the PCR reads. The table includes roughly 220,000 distinct CDR3 sequences, about 8.2% detected once. The sample here was PBMCs, mostly from graft donor cells, taken 360 days after TCRalphabeta/CD19-depleted stem cell transplant. The source is a male patient aged 2 to 10 who had a stem cell transplant for acute myeloid leukemia, so the T cells may come from the graft donor.

This chain connects TRBV18 to TRBJ2-7, with 7 bases identical to TRBD1. Germline-derived CDR1 and CDR2 are KGHSH and LQKENI. The CDR3 consists of 12 residues. Germline trimming cut 3 bases from V and 10 bases from J; bases unmatched to any gene: 6. DNA for the CDR3: TGTGCCAGCTCACCTACAGGGACAGCACAGTACTTC. Amino acids: CASSPTGTAQYF.

The V call is TRBV7-9, the J call TRBJ2-7, with a tentative D call TRBD1 (6 bases). Germline V lookup: CDR1 SEHNR, CDR2 FQNEAQ (reference sequence). The V and J ends lost 5 bases and 7 bases respectively, with 12 bases between them. The length of the CDR3 is 12 residues. CDR3: CASSAQGQEQYV. The CDR3 DNA is TGTGCCAGCAGCGCCCAGGGGCAGGAGCAGTACGTC.

This clonotype was recorded many times. V and J are TRBV29-1 and TRBJ2-7; either TRBD1 or TRBD2 may fit D (5 bases each). Germline V gene data show CDR1 as SQVTM and CDR2 as ANQGSEA. The CDR3 sequence is 15 residues long. The V end lost 0 bases, the J end lost 0 bases, and 12 bases lay between the germline ends. The DNA for the CDR3 is TGCAGCGTTGAAGATCGAGGGGTAGCCTCCTACGAGCAGTACTTC. This encodes CSVEDRGVASYEQYF.

This clonotype was picked up many times. The gene calls are TRBV5-1 and TRBJ1-1, with D possibly being TRBD1 (5 bases). The germline CDR1 and CDR2 sequences are SGHRS and YFSETQ. The CDR3 loop spans 13 amino acids. V lost 2 bases and J 5 bases, leaving 10 bases between the germline ends. The CDR3 nucleotides are TGCGCCAGCAGCTTTAGGGACCCAACTGAAGCTTTCTTT. This gives the protein CASSFRDPTEAFF.

In this sample, this clonotype turned up many times. The J gene is TRBJ2-1, the V gene TRBV5-1; D is possibly TRBD1 (5 bases). The CDR3 extends over 14 amino acids. Germline V gives CDR1 SGHRS, CDR2 YFSETQ. Trimming took 3 bases from V and 1 from J, leaving 8 bases between them. CDR3 amino acids: CASSWQGSYNEQFF. The CDR3 coding sequence is TGCGCCAGCAGCTGGCAGGGTTCCTACAATGAGCAGTTCTTC.

This clonotype was recorded a few times. The chain employs TRBV11-2 and TRBJ2-2; TRBD2 matches at 10 bases. Germline CDR1 is SGHAT and CDR2 is FQNNGV. The length of the CDR3 is 18 residues. The trim removed 4 bases at V and 7 bases at J, leaving 15 bases unmatched. In nucleotides, the CDR3 is TGTGCCAGCAGCTACGATCCCTTAGCGGGGGGTTATCTCGGGGAGCTGTTTTTT. Amino acid sequence: CASSYDPLAGGYLGELFF.

In this sample, this clonotype turned up many times. The chain employs TRBV6-1 and TRBJ1-1; D not resolved. The CDR3 is made up of 14 amino acids. The germline V gene encodes CDR1 MNHNS and CDR2 SASEGT. V dropped 7 bases and J dropped 1 base, with 13 bases sitting between them. CDR3 residues: CASTDTVGNTEAFF. The CDR3 nucleotides are TGTGCCAGCACTGACACAGTGGGGAACACTGAAGCTTTCTTT.

This clonotype has at least ten counts. The chain joins TRBV28 to TRBJ2-2; 8 bases fit TRBD1. The V and J ends lost 4 bases and 7 bases, in that order; junction bases with no gene match: 8. This CDR3 comprises 15 residues. From germline, CDR1 is MDHEN and CDR2 SYDVKM. The CDR3 loop reads CASSSRGTGGGELFF. DNA for the CDR3: TGTGCCAGCAGTTCCCGAGGGACAGGAGGCGGGGAGCTGTTTTTT.

The chain couples TRBV25-1 to TRBJ1-1; a possible D gene is TRBD1 (5 bases). Deletions cut 6 bases from V and 0 bases from J, with 23 bases between. Looked up from germline, CDR1 is MGHDK and CDR2 is SYGVNS. The CDR3 loop spans 18 amino acids. As DNA, the CDR3 is TGTGCCAGCAGCCATCCCGCGGGGAGGGGTCGCATGAACACTGAAGCTTTCTTT. The encoded protein is CASSHPAGRGRMNTEAFF.

There are many counts of this clonotype. The J gene is TRBJ2-5, the V gene TRBV12-3 or TRBV12-4; D is perhaps TRBD1 or TRBD2 (5 bases each). V was cut by 6 bases and J by 5 bases, with 19 bases left in between. This CDR3 contains 15 residues. The CDR3 protein is CASRHIRDPLETQYF. The CDR3 coding sequence is TGTGCCAGCAGACATATCCGGGACCCCCTCGAGACCCAGTACTTC.

A few counts support this clonotype. The genes are TRBV5-1 and TRBJ2-3; D might be TRBD1 or TRBD2, each matching 6 bases. The CDR3 is 13 residues long. The germline gives CDR1 SGHRS, CDR2 YFSETQ. Trimming stripped 7 bases from V and 5 bases from J, with 14 bases between. The CDR3 here is CASSWGAGDTQYF. Here the CDR3 DNA reads TGCGCCAGCTCCTGGGGGGCGGGAGATACGCAGTATTTT.

This clonotype was picked up many times. J is TRBJ2-7 and V is TRBV20-1; no firm D call. The CDR3 has 11 residues. Trimming pared 5 bases from V and 1 base from J, leaving 6 bases between. From germline, CDR1 is DFQATT and CDR2 SNEGSKA (reference sequence). The CDR3 reads CSASVSYEQYF. DNA of the CDR3: TGCAGTGCTTCAGTATCCTACGAGCAGTACTTC.

This clonotype was seen ten or more times. The chain is built from TRBV9 and TRBJ1-2; perhaps TRBD1 as D (5 bases). Germline-derived CDR1 and CDR2 are SGDLS and YYNGEE. V lost 0 bases and J lost 6, with 9 bases in between. The CDR3 is 13 amino acids. CDR3 DNA: TGTGCCAGCAGCGTAGCTGGACAAGATGGCTACACCTTC. Encoded protein: CASSVAGQDGYTF.

As regards this clonotype: This clone may be a read error of a much larger clone one base away. This CDR3 is missing its conserved last phenylalanine or tryptophan, likely due to a read error. The CDR3 DNA follows: TGTGCCAGCAGCTTACAGGGCACTGAAGCTTTCTCT. The encoded protein is CASSLQGTEAFS. The chain uses TRBV13 and TRBJ1-1; D might be TRBD1 (5 bases). This CDR3 has 12 residues. Germline CDR1 PRHDT, CDR2 FYEKMQ (reference sequence). The ends were cut back, 2 bases at V and 4 bases at J, with 5 bases in the middle.

This clonotype was counted at least ten times. Here the CDR3 reads CASSSRRTGWQDTQYF. In nucleotides, the CDR3 is TGTGCCAGCAGTTCCCGCAGGACAGGATGGCAGGATACGCAGTATTTT. The chain combines TRBV12-3 or TRBV12-4 with TRBJ2-3; TRBD1 aligns across 7 bases. Unmatched junction bases numbered 13, after V lost 4 bases and J lost 6 bases. The CDR3 length is 16 residues.

This clonotype was detected ten times or more. The DNA of the CDR3 is TGCGCCAGCAGCCAGGCGGAGATTTCGTCAGATACGCAGTATTTT. The encoded protein is CASSQAEISSDTQYF. The chain is built from TRBV4-1 and TRBJ2-3; the D is unclear. V lost 3 bases and J lost 4, with 14 bases in between. This CDR3 has 15 amino acids. CDR1 and CDR2 from the germline V gene are MGHRA and YSYEKL.

Worth noting for this clonotype: This may be a read error: a much more frequent sequence differs by one nucleotide. The V gene is TRBV12-3 or TRBV12-4, the J gene TRBJ2-6; 9 nucleotides align to TRBD1. This CDR3 spans 16 amino acids. The junction had 5 bases not matched to a gene; V was cut back by 8 bases and J by 0 bases. CDR3 in amino acids: CASWPGQGSGANVLTF. The CDR3 bases are TGTGCCAGCTGGCCGGGACAGGGCTCTGGGGCCAACGTCCTGACTTTC.

This chain joins TRBV24-1 and TRBJ2-2, with 10 bases aligning to TRBD1. J gave up 3 bases and V 3 bases, and 0 bases lay outside the gene matches. Germline V gene lookup returns CDR1 KGHDR and CDR2 SFDVKD. CDR3 length: 15 residues. CDR3 nucleotide sequence: TGTGCCACCAGTGATGGGACAGGGGACACCGGGGAGCTGTTTTTT. This codes for CATSDGTGDTGELFF.

The chain combines TRBV12-3 or TRBV12-4 with TRBJ2-5; a weak D match, TRBD2 (5 bases). CDR3 length: 14 residues. Trimming took 1 base from V and 3 from J, leaving 9 bases between them. CDR3 sequence: CASSLVLVEETQYF. The CDR3 DNA reads TGTGCCAGCAGTTTAGTACTAGTCGAAGAGACCCAGTACTTC.

This clonotype was seen at least ten times. V usage is TRBV2 and J usage is TRBJ2-3, with a possible D match to TRBD2 (5 bases). The length of the CDR3 is 14 residues. Germline V lookup: CDR1 SNHLY, CDR2 FYNNEI. Trimming left V 6 bases short and J 2 bases short, with 12 bases between. CDR3 sequence reads: CASSLAPPTDTQYF. CDR3 in DNA: TGTGCCAGCAGCCTAGCCCCCCCCACAGATACGCAGTATTTT.

The sample holds many counts of this clonotype. The chain employs TRBV7-3 and TRBJ2-1; 10 nucleotides align to TRBD2. Germline trimming cut 6 bases from V and 9 bases from J; bases unmatched to any gene: 17. The CDR3 is 17 amino acids. CDR1 SGHTA and CDR2 FQGTGA come from the germline V gene. This CDR3 reads CASRPDSASGSVGEQFF. CDR3 nucleotide sequence: TGTGCCAGCAGACCTGACTCGGCTAGCGGGAGTGTCGGTGAGCAGTTCTTC.

At least ten counts were recorded for this clonotype. The rearrangement joins TRBV12-3 or TRBV12-4 to TRBJ2-3; tentative D call: TRBD2 (6 bases). The CDR3 runs to 15 residues. Trimming took 6 bases from V and 0 from J, leaving 13 bases between them. For the CDR3, the DNA is TGTGCCAGCAGATCGACTAGATCTAGCACAGATACGCAGTATTTT. Amino acid sequence: CASRSTRSSTDTQYF.

This clonotype turned up a few times. The chain employs TRBV28 and TRBJ2-6; D ambiguous. CDR3 length: 15 amino acids. Trimming took off 5 bases at V and 1 base at J, with 9 bases between the two ends. Germline-derived CDR1 and CDR2 are MDHEN and SYDVKM. Written as DNA, the CDR3 is TGTGCCAGCAGTCCTACTAATTCTGGGGCCAACGTCCTGACTTTC. Translating it yields CASSPTNSGANVLTF.

This chain connects TRBV20-1 to TRBJ2-1, with TRBD2 identical over 13 bases. The CDR3 loop spans 14 amino acids. Looked up from germline, CDR1 is DFQATT and CDR2 is SNEGSKA (reference sequence). J lost 7 bases, V lost 4 bases, and 4 bases had no gene match. CDR3 protein: CSATLAGGPNEQFF. The CDR3 nucleotides read TGCAGTGCTACACTAGCGGGAGGGCCGAATGAGCAGTTCTTC.

This clonotype was recorded at least ten times. This chain uses TRBV12-3 or TRBV12-4 with TRBJ2-1; the D gene is possibly TRBD2 (6 bases). This CDR3 contains 14 residues. The germline V and J ends were trimmed by 7 bases and 7 bases, with 17 bases remaining between them. CDR3 sequence reads: CASTTGGTGNEQFF. In DNA form, the CDR3 reads TGTGCCAGCACGACGGGTGGGACTGGGAATGAGCAGTTCTTC.

This clonotype has more than one count but fewer than ten. The chain carries TRBV12-3 or TRBV12-4 and TRBJ2-7; D is undetermined. The CDR3 length is 13 residues. V was trimmed by 3 bases and J by 2 bases, leaving 8 bases between them. CDR3 amino acids: CASSFYTPYEQYF. CDR3 DNA: TGTGCCAGCAGTTTCTACACCCCCTACGAGCAGTACTTC.

This clonotype was recorded many times. The V gene is TRBV25-1, the J gene TRBJ1-4; tentatively, D is TRBD1 (5 bases). Germline CDR1 is MGHDK and CDR2 is SYGVNS. The V and J ends lost 3 bases and 5 bases respectively, with 13 bases between them. The CDR3 has 15 amino acids. CDR3 protein: CASSEWSGGNEKLFF. CDR3 nucleotides: TGTGCCAGCAGTGAGTGGTCGGGGGGGAATGAAAAACTGTTTTTT.

In this sample, this clonotype turned up many times. The rearrangement joins TRBV5-1 to TRBJ2-7; possibly TRBD2 for D (6 bases). This CDR3 comprises 13 residues. CDR1 SGHRS and CDR2 YFSETQ come from the germline V gene. With 0 bases removed from V and 6 bases from J, the gap between germline ends came to 10 bases. Written as DNA, the CDR3 is TGCGCCAGCAGCTTGGTAGAGGGAGGCGAGCAGTACGTC. Translated, it gives CASSLVEGGEQYV.